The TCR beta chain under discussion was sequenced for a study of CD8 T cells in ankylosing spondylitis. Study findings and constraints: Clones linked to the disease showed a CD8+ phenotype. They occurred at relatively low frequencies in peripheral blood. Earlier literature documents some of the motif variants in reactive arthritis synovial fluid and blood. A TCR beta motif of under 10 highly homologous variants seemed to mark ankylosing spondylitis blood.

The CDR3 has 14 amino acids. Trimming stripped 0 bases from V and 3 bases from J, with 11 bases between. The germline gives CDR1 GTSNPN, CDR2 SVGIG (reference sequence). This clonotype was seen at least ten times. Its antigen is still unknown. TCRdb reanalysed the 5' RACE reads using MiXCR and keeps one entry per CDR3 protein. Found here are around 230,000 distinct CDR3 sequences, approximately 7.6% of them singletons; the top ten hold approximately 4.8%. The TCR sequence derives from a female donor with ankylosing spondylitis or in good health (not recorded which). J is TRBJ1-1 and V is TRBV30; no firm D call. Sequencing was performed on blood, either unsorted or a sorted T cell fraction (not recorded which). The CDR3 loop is CAWSVGSSDTEAFF. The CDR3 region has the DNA TGTGCCTGGAGTGTAGGCTCATCAGACACTGAAGCTTTCTTT.